This T cell receptor (beta chain) was identified in a study of a mutant IDH1 vaccine in newly diagnosed glioma. Only a few counts were recorded for this clone. The method was immunoSEQ multiplex PCR; TCRdb's version includes in-frame clones alone and lacks a portion of them. This repertoire shows 23,000 or so clones, approximately 89% found once; its top ten account for around 8.4%. The time point here: baseline, week 1 (first vaccination visit). As to treatment: pre-vaccination baseline after standard-of-care therapy. V dropped 2 bases and J dropped 1 base, with 17 bases sitting between them. The CDR3 runs 17 residues. The germline V gene has CDR1 MGHRA and CDR2 YSYEKL.

The sequence derives from a man younger than 45 with glioma. The rearrangement links TRBV4-1 to TRBJ1-1, with D hard to call. The sample here was PBMCs, taken from a glioma patient treated with radiotherapy, temozolomide or both. The CDR3 here is CASSQFMGDIKNTEAFF. The CDR3 DNA reads TGCGCCAGCAGCCAATTTATGGGCGACATTAAGAACACTGAAGCTTTCTTT.